This T cell receptor (beta chain) came from a study of T cell changes during pregnancy in multiple sclerosis. V dropped 2 bases and J dropped 4; count of bases not matched to a gene: 2. The V gene's germline CDR1 is SGHVS and CDR2 FQNEAQ. CDR3 length equals 15 residues. Assay used: immunoSEQ multiplex PCR; TCRdb lists only in-frame clones, some missing. The sample has 65,000 to 80,000 clones; just over 90% are singletons. The sequences come from CD4+ T cells from peripheral blood mononuclear cells, collected before pregnancy. This rearrangement joins TRBV7-8 to TRBJ2-2; 9 bases match TRBD1. This TCR came from a female donor with multiple sclerosis, enrolled in a pregnancy study. The DNA for the CDR3 is TGTGCCAGCAGCTTAAGGGACAGGGCCACCGGGGAGCTGTTTTTT. Residues: CASSLRDRATGELFF. The complete variable domain, with remaining parts taken from reference TRBV7-8 and TRBJ2-2, reads GAGVSQSPRYKVAKRGQDVALRCDPISGHVSLFWYQQALGQGPEFLTYFQNEAQLDKSGLPSDRFFAERPEGSVSTLKIQRTQQEDSAVYLCASSLRDRATGELFFGEGSRLTVL.